The present entry profiles one TCR beta chain with its context. The specificity of this receptor is unknown. Base qualities are missing; no much larger clone stands one base away. The V end gives up 5 bases and the J end 2 bases, leaving 2 bases in the junction not matched to a gene. The CDR3 starts with the cysteine, ends with the phenylalanine, and has 13 residues. The retained sequence is limited to the CDR3, 39 bases, with the frame set at the first base. The data were taken from a study of CD8 T cells in ankylosing spondylitis (dated by TCRdb to the late 2010s). General notes on the study: The study profiled T cell receptor beta repertoires in healthy donors and ankylosing spondylitis patients to find disease-linked TCR variants. The whole study cohort included 90 to 120 healthy donors and under 30 ankylosing spondylitis patients. Peripheral blood was sampled, and synovial fluid was additionally collected from ankylosing spondylitis patients. Points the paper makes about the study in general: A TCR beta motif of several highly homologous amino acid variants appeared characteristic of blood from ankylosing spondylitis patients. Some motif variants had previously been reported in the synovial fluid and blood of reactive arthritis patients, which suggests shared mechanisms of disease initiation. In peripheral blood, the disease-linked clones were found at relatively low frequencies and had a CD8+ phenotype. According to the report, matched synovial fluid samples from ankylosing spondylitis patients were significantly enriched for the disease-linked clones.

The sequencer was an Illumina HiSeq 2500. Quantitative 5'-RACE with molecular barcodes was used to prepare TCR beta libraries. The paper's data handling went like this. To identify disease-linked TCR variants, a new computational method was used, one built on a probabilistic model of VDJ rearrangement. TCRdb trimmed the raw reads at Q25, called clones with MiXCR and kept productive beta chains. CDR3 protein sequences are deduplicated, and each keeps its most common genes and DNA. The V and J calls and clone size come from TCRdb's table, not from the authors' own analysis. In all, the sample holds about 750,000 distinct CDR3 sequences, and 15% to 20% of those were seen once. The ten largest clones add up to about 19% of the sample.

The receptor's source is a male donor with ankylosing spondylitis. The V and J genes are TRBV12-3 or TRBV12-4 and TRBJ2-7, and 8 junctional nucleotides match TRBD2. Sequenced material: blood, either unsorted or a sorted T cell fraction (not recorded which). The nucleotide sequence reads TGTGCCAGCAGTAGCGGGAGCACCTACGAGCAGTACTTC. Its protein product is CASSSGSTYEQYF.